The 2 T cell receptor beta chains listed next were all sequenced from one sample in a study of blood T cell repertoires in COVID-19. Sequenced by immunoSEQ multiplex PCR; TCRdb stores in-frame clones only, minus some. The sample lists over 95,000 clones, more than 80% occurring once. Source material: peripheral blood. These receptor sequences come from a woman between 45 and 65 years old with acute or convalescent COVID-19.

This chain connects TRBV19 to TRBJ1-2, with D hard to call. This CDR3 contains 14 residues. The V gene lost 5 bases and the J gene lost 2 bases, with 12 bases spanning the gap. Germline V gene sequence: CDR1 LNHDA, CDR2 SQIVND (reference sequence). The CDR3 loop reads CASSLGSGNYGYTF. The CDR3 DNA follows: TGTGCCAGTAGTTTGGGGTCGGGGAACTATGGCTACACCTTC. Looking up the rest from reference TRBV19 and TRBJ1-2 gives the full variable domain: DGGITQSPKYLFRKEGQNVTLSCEQNLNHDAMYWYRQDPGQGLRLIYYSQIVNDFQKGDIAEGYSVSREKKESFPLTVTSAQKNPTAFYLCASSLGSGNYGYTFGSGTRLTVV.

The chain joins TRBV4-1 to TRBJ1-2, with TRBD1 identical over 7 bases. The CDR3 is 16 amino acids. The V gene end was trimmed by 2 bases and the J gene end by 0 bases; junction bases not matched to a gene: 6. From germline, CDR1 is MGHRA and CDR2 YSYEKL. Here the CDR3 reads CASSQRDSGPNYGYTF. DNA of the CDR3: TGCGCCAGCAGCCAAAGGGACAGCGGGCCTAACTATGGCTACACCTTC.